This TCR beta chain comes out of a study of blood T cell repertoires in COVID-19 (dated by TCRdb to 2019 to 2021). Some background on the complete study: Collaborator samples came from the United States, Italy and Spain and covered acute and convalescent phases of COVID-19. The material from the prospective study consisted of cDNA or gDNA derived from T cells, B-cell-depleted T cells, or PBMCs. Subjects who had been exposed to COVID-19, were actively infected with it, or had recovered from it provided the deeply sampled blood TCRbeta repertoires that made up the dataset. The repertoires were released in a freely available public database meant as a resource for research on the immune response to SARS-CoV-2. Samples were obtained from the ongoing ImmuneRACE study (first 160 participants) and from over 1,000 subjects provided by 6 global collaborators. The sample metadata nearly always contained a de-identified subject ID, COVID-19 status, age in years and sex. Where HLA class I and class II types were available, the types were taken from metadata supplied by the sample provider, not from assay-based typing.

Enrolling through a virtual design, the prospective study's participants ranged in age from about 18 to 89 years and lived across roughly 24 United States geographic areas. In the prospective study, cohorts were assigned on the basis of participant-reported clinical history obtained from a screening survey and a study questionnaire. ImmuneRACE Cohort 3 recovered participants were defined by two consecutive negative NP/OP PCR tests, healthcare professional clearance, or symptom resolution. In the prospective study, whole blood, serum and a nasopharyngeal or oropharyngeal swab were collected from each participant by mobile phlebotomists. Over a roughly 2-month period, participants in the prospective study had the option of providing additional blood draws and questionnaires. Before DNA extraction, blood samples from the prospective study were shipped at room temperature or frozen. The immunoSEQ Assay, a bias-controlled multiplex PCR, was used to amplify TCRbeta CDR3 regions from genomic DNA. The original pipeline was this. The number of nucleated cells in each sample was estimated by amplification of reference gene primers within the assay. To quantify the absolute abundance of each unique TCRbeta CDR3 rearrangement, sequence reads were collapsed and filtered. For each sample, productive Simpson clonality was calculated as the square root of Simpson's diversity index over productive rearrangements. The immuneACCESS repertoire file appears here via TCRdb, limited to in-frame rearrangements. These files lack a portion of the clones; in checked studies, under half of the deficit traces to unresolved V genes, and the cause of the others is not known. The V and J calls and clone size come from that table; D and trimming were worked out from the DNA. The sample table holds around 260,000 clones, of which about 93% were seen once. The top ten constitute 0.95% to 1.3% of the sample.

CDR1 and CDR2 were assigned from the germline V gene as MDHEN and SYDVKM. The V and J ends are trimmed by 3 bases and 0 bases, leaving 12 bases between them. The CDR3 has 15 amino acids, counting the end cysteine and phenylalanine. Left in the record is the CDR3 DNA by itself, 45 bases read in frame from the first base. Study-wide findings and limitations: How much clinical and demographic metadata was included differed by source and by participant, and the metadata was provided uncurated.

Concerning this clone itself: There is no known antigen for this receptor. Base-call qualities are not available, and no considerably larger clone is one nucleotide away.

The clonotype comes from a woman aged 30 to 39 who had recovered from COVID-19. The rearranged segments are TRBV28 and TRBJ2-7; the D gene is unclear. The sequencing sample was made of PBMCs or T cells enriched from blood (not recorded which). The CDR3 protein is CASSLQTVRSYEQYF. The DNA sequence is TGTGCCAGCAGTTTGCAAACAGTCCGCTCCTACGAGCAGTACTTC. With the rest looked up from the reference TRBV28 and TRBJ2-7 genes rather than sequenced, the full variable domain is DVKVTQSSRYLVKRTGEKVFLECVQDMDHENMFWYRQDPGLGLRLIYFSYDVKMKEKGDIPEGYSVSREKKERFSLILESASTNQTSMYLCASSLQTVRSYEQYFGPGTRLTVT.